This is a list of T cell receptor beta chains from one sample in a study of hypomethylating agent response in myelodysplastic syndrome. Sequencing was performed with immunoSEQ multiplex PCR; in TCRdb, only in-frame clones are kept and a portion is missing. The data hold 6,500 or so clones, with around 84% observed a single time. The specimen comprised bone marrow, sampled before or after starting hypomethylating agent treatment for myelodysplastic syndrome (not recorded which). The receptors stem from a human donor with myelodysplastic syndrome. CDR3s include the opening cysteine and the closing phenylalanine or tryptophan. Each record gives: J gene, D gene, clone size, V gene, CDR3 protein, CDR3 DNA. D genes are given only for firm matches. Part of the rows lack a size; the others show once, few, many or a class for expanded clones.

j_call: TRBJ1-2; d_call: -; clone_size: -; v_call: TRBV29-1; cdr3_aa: CSVEDPRRGDYGYTF; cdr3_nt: TGCAGCGTTGAAGATCCTCGCCGCGGTGACTATGGCTACACCTTC
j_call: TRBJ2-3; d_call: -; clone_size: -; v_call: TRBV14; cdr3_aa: CASSQDGGALADTQYF; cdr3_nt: TGTGCCAGCAGCCAAGATGGAGGGGCCCTGGCAGATACGCAGTATTTT
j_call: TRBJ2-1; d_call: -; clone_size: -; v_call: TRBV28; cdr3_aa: CASSQTGFDEQFF; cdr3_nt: TGTGCCAGCAGCCAAACAGGGTTCGATGAGCAGTTCTTC
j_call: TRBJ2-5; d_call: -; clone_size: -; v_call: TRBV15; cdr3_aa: CATSRDLGGEETQYF; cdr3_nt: TGTGCCACCAGCAGAGATCTGGGGGGCGAAGAGACCCAGTACTTC
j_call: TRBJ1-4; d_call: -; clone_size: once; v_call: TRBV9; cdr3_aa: CASSAWGGAGEKLFF; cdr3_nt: TGTGCCAGCAGCGCCTGGGGGGGGGCTGGGGAAAAACTGTTTTTT
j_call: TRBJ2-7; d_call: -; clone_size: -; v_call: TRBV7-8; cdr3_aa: CASSPWEGAYEQYF; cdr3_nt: TGTGCCAGCAGCCCCTGGGAGGGGGCTTACGAGCAGTACTTC
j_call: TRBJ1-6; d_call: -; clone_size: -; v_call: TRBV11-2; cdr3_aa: CASSPRTPGLHF; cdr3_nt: TGTGCCAGCAGCCCCAGAACCCCCGGCCTCCACTTT
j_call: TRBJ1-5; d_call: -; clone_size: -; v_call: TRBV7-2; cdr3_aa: CASSLYSGSNQPQHF; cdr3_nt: TGTGCCAGCAGCTTATACAGCGGGAGCAATCAGCCCCAGCATTTT
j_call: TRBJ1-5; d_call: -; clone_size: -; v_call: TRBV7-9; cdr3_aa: CASSRDGDQPQHF; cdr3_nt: TGTGCCAGCAGCCGGGACGGGGATCAGCCCCAGCATTTT
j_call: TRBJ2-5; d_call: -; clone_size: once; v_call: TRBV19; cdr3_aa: CASKGTQETQYF; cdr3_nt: TGTGCCAGTAAAGGGACGCAAGAGACCCAGTACTTC
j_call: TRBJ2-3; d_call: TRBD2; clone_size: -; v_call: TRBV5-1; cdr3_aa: CASSSATSGGSDTQYF; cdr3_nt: TGCGCCAGCAGCTCAGCGACTAGCGGGGGGTCAGATACGCAGTATTTT
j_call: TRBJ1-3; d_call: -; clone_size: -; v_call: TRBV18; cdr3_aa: CASSQTGSGNTIYF; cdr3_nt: TGTGCCAGCTCACAAACAGGGAGTGGAAACACCATATATTTT
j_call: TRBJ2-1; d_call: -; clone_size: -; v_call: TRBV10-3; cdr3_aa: CATGVEGSDPEQFF; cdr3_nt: TGTGCCACGGGCGTCGAGGGATCTGACCCTGAGCAGTTCTTC
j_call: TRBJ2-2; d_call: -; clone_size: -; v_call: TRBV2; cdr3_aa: CASSERAENTGELFF; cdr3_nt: TGTGCCAGCAGTGAAAGGGCGGAGAACACCGGGGAGCTGTTTTTT
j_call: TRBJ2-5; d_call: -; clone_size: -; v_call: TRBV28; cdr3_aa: CASSLPYILGVRLGQETQYF; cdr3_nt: TGTGCCAGCAGTTTACCCTATATTCTAGGGGTCCGACTAGGCCAAGAGACCCAGTACTTC
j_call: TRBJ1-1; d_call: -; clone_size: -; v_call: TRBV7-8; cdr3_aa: CASSLVGEAFF; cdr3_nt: TGTGCCAGCAGCTTAGTTGGTGAAGCTTTCTTT
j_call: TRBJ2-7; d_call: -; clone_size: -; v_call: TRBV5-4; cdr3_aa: CASSSGRDRSLYEQYF; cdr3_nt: TGTGCCAGCAGCTCGGGACGCGACAGGAGCCTCTACGAGCAGTACTTC
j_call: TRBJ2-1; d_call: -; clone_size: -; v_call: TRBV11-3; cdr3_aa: CASSLAGYDEQFF; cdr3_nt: TGTGCCAGCAGCTTAGCAGGATACGATGAGCAGTTCTTC
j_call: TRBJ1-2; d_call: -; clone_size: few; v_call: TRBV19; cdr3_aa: CASSMDNYGYTF; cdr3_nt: TGTGCCAGTAGTATGGACAACTATGGCTACACCTTC
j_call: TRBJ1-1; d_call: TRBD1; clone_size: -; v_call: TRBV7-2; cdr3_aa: CASSLNTGGTEAFF; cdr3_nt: TGTGCCAGCAGCTTAAACACAGGGGGCACTGAAGCTTTCTTT
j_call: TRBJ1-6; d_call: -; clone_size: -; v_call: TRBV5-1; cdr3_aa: CASSPGTDSPLHF; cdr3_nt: TGCGCCAGCAGCCCCGGGACCGATTCACCCCTCCACTTT
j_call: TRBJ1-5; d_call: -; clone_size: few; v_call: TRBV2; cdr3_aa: CASSDQGSQPQHF; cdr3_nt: TGTGCCAGCAGTGATCAGGGGAGTCAGCCCCAGCATTTT